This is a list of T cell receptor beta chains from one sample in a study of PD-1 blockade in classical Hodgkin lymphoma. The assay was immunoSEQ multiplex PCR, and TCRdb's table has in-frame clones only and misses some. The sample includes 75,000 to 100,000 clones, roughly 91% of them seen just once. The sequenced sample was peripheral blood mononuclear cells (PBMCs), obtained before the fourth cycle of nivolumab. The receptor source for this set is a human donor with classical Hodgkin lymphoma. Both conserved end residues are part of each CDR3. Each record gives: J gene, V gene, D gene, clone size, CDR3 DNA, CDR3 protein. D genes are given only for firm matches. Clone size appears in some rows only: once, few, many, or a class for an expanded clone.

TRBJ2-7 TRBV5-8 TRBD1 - TGTGCCAGCAGCCCGAACCGACAGGGTAGTAAGCAGTACTTC CASSPNRQGSKQYF
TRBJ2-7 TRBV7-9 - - TGTGCCAGCAGCCCCCGCTCGGGCGAGCAGTACTTC CASSPRSGEQYF
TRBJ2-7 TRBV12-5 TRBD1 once TGTGCTAGTGGTTTGGATCCGCGGGACAGGACCTACGAGCAGTACTTC CASGLDPRDRTYEQYF
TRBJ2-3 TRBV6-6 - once TGTGCCAGCAGTTCGTCGGTAGCGGATGATACGCAGTATTTT CASSSSVADDTQYF
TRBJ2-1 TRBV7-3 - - TGTGCCAGCAGCCTTACCCCCGGGAGCTACAATGAGCAGTTCTTC CASSLTPGSYNEQFF
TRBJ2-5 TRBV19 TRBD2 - TGTGCCAGTAGTATAGATCCGCCATGGGCGGGGGGTCGTTCCCAAGAGACCCAGTACTTC CASSIDPPWAGGRSQETQYF
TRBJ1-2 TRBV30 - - TGTGCCTGGAGTGTTTGGGGGGCGGATGGCTACACCTTC CAWSVWGADGYTF
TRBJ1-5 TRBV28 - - TGTGCCAGCAGTTCCTCGACAGAAGTGTTGCAGCCCCAGCATTTT CASSSSTEVLQPQHF
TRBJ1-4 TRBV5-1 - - TGCGCCAGCAGCCTCGAGGTGAGGCATGCAGCCCTATTTGAAAAACTGTTTTTT CASSLEVRHAALFEKLFF
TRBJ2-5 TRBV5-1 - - TGCGCCAGCAGCCTCGAAGGGGCGAAGACCCAGTACTTC CASSLEGAKTQYF
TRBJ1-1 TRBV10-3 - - TGTGCCATCAGTGGCCCAAGTACTTCACAGAACACTGAAGCTTTCTTT CAISGPSTSQNTEAFF
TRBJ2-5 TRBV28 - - TGTGCCAGCAGTTTCGTCGGGGAGGACGAGACCCAGTACTTC CASSFVGEDETQYF
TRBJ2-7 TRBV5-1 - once TGCGCCAGCAGCTTGGTCAAAGGAGGTGTCCCCCTCTCCTACGAGCAGTACTTC CASSLVKGGVPLSYEQYF
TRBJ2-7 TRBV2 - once TGTGCCAGCAGTGAATGGAGGGCGGGCTGGGAGCAGTACTTC CASSEWRAGWEQYF
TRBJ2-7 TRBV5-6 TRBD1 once TGTGCCAGCAGCTTGTGGTGGGCGCAGGGGGATAGTTACGAGCAGTACTTC CASSLWWAQGDSYEQYF
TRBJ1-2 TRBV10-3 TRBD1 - TGTGCCATCAGTGACCTCCAGAAATCGACAGGGAATGGATATGGCTACACCTTC CAISDLQKSTGNGYGYTF
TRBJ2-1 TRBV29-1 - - TGCAGCGTTGTTTCGGGGGCCGGGAAAACCTACAATGAGCAGTTCTTC CSVVSGAGKTYNEQFF